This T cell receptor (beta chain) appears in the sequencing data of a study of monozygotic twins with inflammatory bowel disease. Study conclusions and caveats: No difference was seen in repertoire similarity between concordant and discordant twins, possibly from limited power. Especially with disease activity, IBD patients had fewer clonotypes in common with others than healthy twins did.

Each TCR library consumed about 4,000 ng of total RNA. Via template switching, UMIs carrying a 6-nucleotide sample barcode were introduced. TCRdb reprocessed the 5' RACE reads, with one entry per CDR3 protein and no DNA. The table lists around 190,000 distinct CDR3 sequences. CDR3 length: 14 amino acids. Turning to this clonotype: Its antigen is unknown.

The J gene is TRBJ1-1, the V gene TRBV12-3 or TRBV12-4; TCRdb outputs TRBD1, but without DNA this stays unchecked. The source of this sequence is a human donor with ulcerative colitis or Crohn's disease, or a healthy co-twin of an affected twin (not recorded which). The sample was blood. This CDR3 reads CASSGDSLNTEAFF.